Shown below are 5 T cell receptor beta chains from a single sample sequenced in a study of cytomegalovirus exposure and HLA in healthy donors. Vbeta (60) and Jbeta (13) primers were used in the PCR. Clones were read by immunoSEQ multiplex PCR, and TCRdb kept only the in-frame ones, dropping some. Among some 130,000 clones listed, 76% were seen once. The sample taken for sequencing was PBMCs. These receptors originate from a female donor in good health and CMV-seropositive.

This clone appeared a few times. Other DNA sequences within the sample encode an identical CDR3. V gene TRBV10-1 combines with J gene TRBJ2-7; D may be TRBD2 (5 bases). The CDR3 is made up of 13 amino acids. Trimming pared 2 bases from V and 6 bases from J, leaving 11 bases between. In germline, CDR1 is WNHNN, CDR2 SYGVQD (reference sequence). CDR3 loop: CASSEVVGGEQYF. The CDR3 DNA sequence: TGCGCCAGCAGTGAGGTTGTCGGAGGCGAGCAGTACTTC.

Only a few counts were recorded for this clone. The chain uses TRBV5-4 and TRBJ1-1; D gene uncertain. The germline gives CDR1 SGHNT, CDR2 YYREEE (reference sequence). The CDR3 spans 15 residues. V was pared by 4 bases and J by 0 bases, with 13 bases between. Here the CDR3 DNA reads TGTGCCAGCAGCCCAAAGGCAGGCCTGAACACTGAAGCTTTCTTT. This codes for CASSPKAGLNTEAFF.

The V and J genes are TRBV30 and TRBJ2-7, with D uncertain. The CDR3 is 13 residues long. In germline, CDR1 is GTSNPN, CDR2 SVGIG (reference sequence). Deletions cut 3 bases from V and 0 bases from J, with 9 bases between. This CDR3 is CAWRRAYSYEQYF. The CDR3 nucleotides are TGTGCCTGGAGGAGAGCCTACTCCTACGAGCAGTACTTC.

This rearrangement joins TRBV29-1 to TRBJ1-1; possible D gene TRBD1, 5 bases. Germline V CDR1 and CDR2: SQVTM, ANQGSEA. The CDR3 consists of 11 residues. V gave up 8 bases and J gave up 4 bases, with 11 bases separating them. The CDR3, as DNA: TGCAGCAGCGGGGGGGGCACTGAAGCTTTCTTT. This gives the protein CSSGGGTEAFF.

This chain uses TRBV6-1 with TRBJ1-4; 7 nucleotides agree with TRBD1. The CDR3 contains 14 residues. The J segment lost 2 bases and the V segment lost 7 bases, leaving 4 bases of the junction unmatched. Germline V gene lookup returns CDR1 MNHNS and CDR2 SASEGT. The DNA of the CDR3 is TGTGCCAGCATCCCAGGGGGGACTAATGAAAAACTGTTTTTT. It encodes CASIPGGTNEKLFF.